Below, 20 T cell receptor beta chains from the same sample are listed, as sequenced in a study of glioma-infiltrating T cells after dendritic cell vaccination. Libraries were prepared by immunoSEQ multiplex PCR; TCRdb keeps only in-frame clonotypes and omits some of them. The top ten clones hold about an eighth of a sample with 45,000 to 50,000 clones, roughly 87% of them seen once. The sample in question was blood, obtained before dendritic cell vaccination. The receptor source for this set is a human donor with glioblastoma.

V usage is TRBV30 and J usage is TRBJ2-7; D is unclear. Germline V CDR1 and CDR2: GTSNPN, SVGIG (reference sequence). Trimming stripped 0 bases from V and 4 bases from J, with 13 bases between. There are 14 residues in the CDR3. The CDR3 sequence is CAWSVENSRYEQYF. CDR3 in DNA: TGTGCCTGGAGTGTTGAGAACTCTCGGTACGAGCAGTACTTC.

This clone was counted a single time. The chain carries TRBV7-8 and TRBJ1-2, with 9 bases lining up with TRBD1. This CDR3 is built from 15 residues. V shed 5 bases, J shed 5 bases, and the junction held 9 bases outside the gene matches. The V gene's germline CDR1 is SGHVS and CDR2 FQNEAQ. The CDR3 nucleotides are TGTGCCAGCAGCCTATTTCAACAGGGGGCATATGGCTACACCTTC. Translation gives CASSLFQQGAYGYTF.

This rearrangement joins TRBV27 to TRBJ1-2; 8 nucleotides agree with TRBD1. CDR1 MNHEY and CDR2 SMNVEV come from the germline V gene (reference sequence). With 2 bases clipped from V and 6 bases from J, the junction kept 8 bases outside the gene matches. The CDR3 has 15 amino acids. Written as DNA, the CDR3 is TGTGCCAGCAGTTTAACAGACAGGGGAGGCGATGGCTACACCTTC. It yields the protein CASSLTDRGGDGYTF.

V gene TRBV5-1 combines with J gene TRBJ2-3, with 8 bases aligning to TRBD2. Germline V gene lookup returns CDR1 SGHRS and CDR2 YFSETQ. The CDR3 has 16 residues. The V gene end was trimmed by 4 bases and the J gene end by 1 base; junction bases not matched to a gene: 8. The CDR3 sequence is CASSTGGDTRTDTQYF. CDR3 sequence (DNA): TGCGCCAGCAGCACGGGAGGGGACACCCGCACAGATACGCAGTATTTT.

The V gene is TRBV19, the J gene TRBJ2-5; 9 bases align to TRBD2. V was pared by 4 bases and J by 4 bases, with 10 bases of the junction left unmatched. The germline CDR1 and CDR2 sequences are LNHDA and SQIVND (reference sequence). This CDR3 region has 16 residues. The CDR3 protein is CASSSSRAGGPETQYF. The CDR3 bases are TGTGCCAGTAGTAGCTCGAGGGCGGGGGGGCCAGAGACCCAGTACTTC.

The gene calls are TRBV7-2 and TRBJ1-4; D is unresolved. Trimming took off 7 bases at V and 0 bases at J, with 6 bases between the two ends. The CDR3 has 13 residues. Germline V gene lookup returns CDR1 SGHTA and CDR2 FQGNSA. The CDR3 DNA reads as TGTGCCAGCACCGGGTCAACTAATGAAAAACTGTTTTTT. Amino acid sequence: CASTGSTNEKLFF.

Only one count was recorded for this clone. The V gene is TRBV18, the J gene TRBJ2-5, with no clear D. The end of the DNA is better explained by TRBJ2-7, so the J call may be wrong. This CDR3 is built from 12 residues. Germline V gives CDR1 KGHSH, CDR2 LQKENI. The CDR3 bases are TGTGCCAGCTCCTGGAGCTCCTACGAGCAGTACTTC. This gives the protein CASSWSSYEQYF.

This chain connects TRBV10-3 to TRBJ2-1; TRBD1 matches at 8 bases. CDR1 and CDR2 (germline): ENHRY, SYGVKD. V lost 6 bases, J lost 10 bases, and 5 bases stayed unmatched. The CDR3 is made up of 12 amino acids. The CDR3: CAISPTGDEQFF. DNA of the CDR3: TGTGCCATCAGCCCGACAGGGGACGAGCAGTTCTTC.

CDR3 sequence: CASSTSPNTEAFF. The CDR3 DNA sequence: TGTGCCAGCAGTACTTCACCGAACACTGAAGCTTTCTTT. The rearrangement uses TRBV2 and TRBJ1-1; D remains ambiguous. Germline V gene data show CDR1 as SNHLY and CDR2 as FYNNEI. This CDR3 has 13 residues. V gave up 5 bases and J gave up 1 base, with 8 bases separating them.

V gene TRBV29-1 combines with J gene TRBJ1-1; D may be TRBD1 (6 bases). Looked up from germline, CDR1 is SQVTM and CDR2 is ANQGSEA. The CDR3 is 12 residues long. Trimming pared 5 bases from V and 10 bases from J, leaving 17 bases between. The DNA for the CDR3 is TGCAGCGTTCAGGGCAGGGGCCGAGGAGCTTTCTTT. This sequence encodes CSVQGRGRGAFF.

This rearrangement joins TRBV6-6 to TRBJ2-7; no reliable D call. Germline V CDR1 and CDR2: MNHNY, SVGAGI (reference sequence). Trimming removed 5 bases at V and 6 bases at J, with 8 bases between. This CDR3 has 11 residues. DNA for the CDR3: TGTGCCAGCAGTGCCAGTCTCGAGCAGTACTTC. Translated, it gives CASSASLEQYF.

V and J are TRBV11-3 and TRBJ1-1, with 11 bases matching TRBD1. The length of the CDR3 is 15 residues. Germline lookup yields CDR1 SGHNT and CDR2 YENEEA. V lost 3 bases and J lost 4; bases outside the gene matches: 4. CDR3 protein: CASSFVGTGGTEAFF. In DNA, the CDR3 is TGTGCCAGCAGCTTCGTGGGGACAGGGGGCACTGAAGCTTTCTTT.

The rearrangement uses TRBV5-1 and TRBJ2-6; a weak D match, TRBD1 (5 bases). This CDR3 comprises 17 residues. V shed 7 bases and J shed 1 base, with 18 bases lying between them. CDR1 and CDR2 (germline): SGHRS, YFSETQ. CDR3 residues: CASADTGTLSGANVLTF. The DNA of the CDR3 is TGCGCCAGCGCGGACACAGGCACTCTTTCTGGGGCCAACGTCCTGACTTTC.

This clone showed up just once. The J gene is TRBJ2-3, the V gene TRBV30; 8 positions match TRBD2. This CDR3 comprises 15 residues. After removal of 3 bases from V and 2 bases from J, the junction contained 7 bases not matched to a gene. Germline lookup yields CDR1 GTSNPN and CDR2 SVGIG (reference sequence). The CDR3 loop reads CAWRRSSGFTDTQYF. CDR3 DNA: TGTGCCTGGAGAAGGTCTAGCGGGTTCACAGATACGCAGTATTTT.

The chain recombines TRBV10-1 with TRBJ2-2, with 9 bases aligning to TRBD2. Germline trimming cut 6 bases from V and 0 bases from J; bases unmatched to any gene: 5. Per the germline V gene, CDR1 is WNHNN and CDR2 is SYGVQD (reference sequence). This CDR3 region has 16 residues. CDR3 sequence reads: CASSQAGGPNTGELFF. Written as DNA, the CDR3 is TGCGCCAGCAGCCAAGCGGGGGGACCGAACACCGGGGAGCTGTTTTTT.

Only one count was recorded for this clone. This rearrangement joins TRBV9 to TRBJ1-1, with D perhaps matching TRBD1 (6 bases). This CDR3 has 16 amino acids. Germline V gene sequence: CDR1 SGDLS, CDR2 YYNGEE. V dropped 4 bases and J dropped 3 bases, with 19 bases sitting between them. CDR3 region: CASSPQGGVVYTEAFF. The CDR3 bases are TGTGCCAGCAGCCCTCAAGGGGGGGTGGTTTACACTGAAGCTTTCTTT. The variable domain in full, completed from reference TRBV9 and TRBJ1-1, reads DSGVTQTPKHLITATGQRVTLRCSPRSGDLSVYWYQQSLDQGLQFLIQYYNGEERAKGNILERFSAQQFPDLHSELNLSSLELGDSALYFCASSPQGGVVYTEAFFGQGTRLTVV.

The rearrangement joins TRBV5-1 to TRBJ1-4; D is undetermined. The CDR3 runs to 17 residues. V was trimmed by 4 bases and J by 3 bases, leaving 19 bases between them. The germline V gene encodes CDR1 SGHRS and CDR2 YFSETQ. The CDR3 here is CASSPQLSFRANEKLFF. Here the CDR3 DNA reads TGCGCCAGCAGCCCTCAACTTTCTTTTCGAGCTAATGAAAAACTGTTTTTT. Using reference TRBV5-1 and TRBJ1-4 for the parts outside the CDR3, the full variable domain is KAGVTQTPRYLIKTRGQQVTLSCSPISGHRSVSWYQQTPGQGLQFLFEYFSETQRNKGNFPGRFSGRQFSNSRSEMNVSTLELGDSALYLCASSPQLSFRANEKLFFGSGTQLSVL.

The chain combines TRBV4-2 with TRBJ1-3; D not certain. The V end was cut by 4 bases, the J end by 0 bases, with 7 bases between. CDR1 is LGHNA and CDR2 is YNFKEQ in the germline V gene. The CDR3 extends over 14 amino acids. The CDR3 region has the DNA TGTGCCAGCAGCCCAGCAGGCTCTGGAAACACCATATATTTT. This encodes CASSPAGSGNTIYF.

This clone was observed a few times. The chain uses TRBV6-5 and TRBJ1-2; D unclear. This CDR3 has 15 residues. Per the germline V gene, CDR1 is MNHEY and CDR2 is SVGAGI. V gave up 2 bases and J gave up 4 bases, with 14 bases separating them. Here the CDR3 reads CASSYTTGSGYGYTF. The CDR3 DNA is TGTGCCAGCAGTTACACGACCGGGTCGGGCTATGGCTACACCTTC.

The V and J genes are TRBV15 and TRBJ2-1; 7 nucleotides match TRBD1. This CDR3 has 16 amino acids. CDR1 is LNHNV and CDR2 is YYDKDF in the germline V gene (reference sequence). V dropped 3 bases and J dropped 1; count of bases not matched to a gene: 6. CDR3 sequence (DNA): TGTGCCACCAGCAGGTACGGACAGGTTTCCTACAATGAGCAGTTCTTC. Translating gives CATSRYGQVSYNEQFF.